The present entry profiles one T cell receptor (beta chain) with its context. The V and J ends lost 7 bases and 0 bases respectively, with 10 bases between them. Germline CDR1 reads MNHNS; CDR2 reads SASEGT. CDR3 size: 14 residues. This sample was included in a study of OX40 agonist ivuxolimab in advanced cancers. Study-level information: It was ivuxolimab, an agonistic anti-OX40 (CD134) antibody, that patients were treated with. A male proportion of over 70% was recorded, with mean age approximately 56 years and range 23 to 79.

Samples of blood were obtained at baseline, on cycle 4 day 1, and on cycle 7 day 1. Profiling relied on immunoSEQ multiplex PCR, and the TCRdb table lists in-frame clones only, not all of them. The sample has 30,000 to 40,000 clones, roughly 85% seen once; the top ten hold about a quarter. The rearrangement uses TRBV6-1 and TRBJ1-5; D is unclear. The source material was CD4+ or CD8+ T cells sorted from blood, sampled in a trial of the OX40 agonist ivuxolimab. This TCR derives from an adult with an advanced solid tumor such as melanoma, head and neck, liver or kidney cancer. Here the CDR3 reads CASNPPDSNQPQHF. CDR3 DNA: TGTGCCAGCAATCCCCCGGATAGCAATCAGCCCCAGCATTTT.